The 7 T cell receptor beta chains presented below share a single source sample, sequenced in a study of graft-versus-host responses after intestinal transplantation. These receptors' targets are unknown. Clones were read by immunoSEQ multiplex PCR, and TCRdb kept only the in-frame ones, dropping some. The data show about 59,000 clones, with about 94% seen just once and more than 0.3% held by the top ten. The material sequenced was unstimulated CD4+ T cells sorted from spleen or lymph node cells, taken before transplant. Every receptor here comes from a human donor who was the organ donor for an intestinal transplant.

The rearrangement joins TRBV2 to TRBJ2-5; 8 bases match TRBD2. Trimming took 8 bases from V and 7 from J; bases not matched to a gene: 6. CDR3 length equals 12 residues. CDR1 and CDR2 from the germline V gene are SNHLY and FYNNEI. DNA for the CDR3: TGTGCCAGCGATGCGGGGGGTGTGACCCAGTACTTC. Translated: CASDAGGVTQYF.

This clone has only one observation. The chain joins TRBV14 to TRBJ2-3; D is ambiguous. Germline values: CDR1 SGHDN, CDR2 FVKESK. V lost 1 base and J lost 5, with 13 bases in between. The CDR3 is 15 amino acids. The CDR3 DNA follows: TGTGCCAGCAGCCAAGGGACCAGTCGGATAGATACGCAGTATTTT. Residues: CASSQGTSRIDTQYF.

This clone was counted once. V usage is TRBV6-5 and J usage is TRBJ1-6; the match to TRBD1 covers 9 bases. J was trimmed by 6 bases and V by 4 bases; bases with no gene match: 4. Germline V lookup: CDR1 MNHEY, CDR2 SVGAGI. This CDR3 is built from 15 residues. CDR3 in amino acids: CASSSRGQGNSPLHF. Written as DNA, the CDR3 is TGTGCCAGCAGTTCGAGGGGACAGGGTAATTCACCCCTCCACTTT.

V usage is TRBV6-1 and J usage is TRBJ2-7; 8 bases line up with TRBD1. The CDR3 loop spans 16 amino acids. V was clipped by 3 bases and J by 0 bases; unmatched bases: 7. Germline loops: CDR1 MNHNS, CDR2 SASEGT. The CDR3 nucleotides are TGTGCCAGCAGTGAGCGGGACAGGTACTTCTCCTACGAGCAGTACTTC. The encoded protein is CASSERDRYFSYEQYF.

The V call is TRBV7-2, the J call TRBJ2-1; possibly TRBD1 or TRBD2 for D (7 bases each). V was pared by 2 bases and J by 7 bases, with 12 bases between. The CDR3 loop spans 14 amino acids. Germline V CDR1 and CDR2: SGHTA, FQGNSA. The CDR3 nucleotides are TGTGCCAGCAGCTTACGGCAGGGGGGGAATGAGCAGTTCTTC. It is translated as CASSLRQGGNEQFF.

This clone was detected only a few times. This sequence joins TRBV19 and TRBJ1-2; a weak D match, TRBD1 (5 bases). This CDR3 contains 13 residues. Trimming took off 5 bases at V and 5 bases at J, with 12 bases between the two ends. Per germline, CDR1 LNHDA and CDR2 SQIVND (reference sequence). The DNA for the CDR3 is TGTGCCAGTAGTTTGGGGACGTTTTATGGCTACACCTTC. Translation: CASSLGTFYGYTF. Looking up the rest from reference TRBV19 and TRBJ1-2 gives the full variable domain: DGGITQSPKYLFRKEGQNVTLSCEQNLNHDAMYWYRQDPGQGLRLIYYSQIVNDFQKGDIAEGYSVSREKKESFPLTVTSAQKNPTAFYLCASSLGTFYGYTFGSGTRLTVV.

The rearrangement joins TRBV7-2 to TRBJ2-5; possible D gene TRBD2, 5 bases. Trimming took 5 bases from V and 5 from J, leaving 12 bases between them. CDR1 SGHTA and CDR2 FQGNSA come from the germline V gene. CDR3 length: 13 residues. The CDR3 sequence is CASSRRGGETQYF. CDR3 in DNA: TGTGCCAGCAGCCGACGGGGTGGGGAGACCCAGTACTTC. The full variable domain, its missing parts supplied by reference TRBV7-2 and TRBJ2-5, is GAGVSQSPSNKVTEKGKDVELRCDPISGHTALYWYRQSLGQGLEFLIYFQGNSAPDKSGLPSDRFSAERTGGSVSTLTIQRTQQEDSAVYLCASSRRGGETQYFGPGTRLLVL.